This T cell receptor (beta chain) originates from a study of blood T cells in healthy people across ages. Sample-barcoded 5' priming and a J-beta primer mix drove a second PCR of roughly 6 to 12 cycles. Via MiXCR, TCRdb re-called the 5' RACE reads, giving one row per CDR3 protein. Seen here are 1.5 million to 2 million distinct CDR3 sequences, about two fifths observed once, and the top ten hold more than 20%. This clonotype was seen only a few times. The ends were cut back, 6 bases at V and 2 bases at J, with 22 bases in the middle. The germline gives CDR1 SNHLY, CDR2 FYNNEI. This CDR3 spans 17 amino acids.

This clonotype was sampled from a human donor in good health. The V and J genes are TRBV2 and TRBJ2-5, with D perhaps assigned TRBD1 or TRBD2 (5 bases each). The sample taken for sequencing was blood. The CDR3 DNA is TGTGCCAGCAGGGGGACCAATACTAGGAATCGGCAAGAGACCCAGTACTTC. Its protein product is CASRGTNTRNRQETQYF.